This note documents a single T cell receptor beta chain sequence. Its antigen is not identified. This CDR3 region has 15 residues. J lost 7 bases, V lost 7 bases, and 9 bases had no gene match. Germline V gene lookup returns CDR1 SEHNR and CDR2 FQNEAQ (reference sequence). Sequencing was performed with immunoSEQ multiplex PCR; in TCRdb, only in-frame clones are kept and a portion is missing. The data contain 100,000 to 140,000 clones, about 90% of them singletons. The record originates from a study of T cell responses to AZD1222 COVID-19 vaccine. Findings and caveats of the study: Clonal diversity may have been underestimated, and the donors were mostly white British, with more females than males. Seropositivity was recorded at baseline in only a handful of AZD1222 recipients.

The chain combines TRBV7-9 with TRBJ1-5, with 11 bases aligning to TRBD1. The TCR originated in an adult in good health. The sample here was peripheral blood, taken on day 0 of AZD1222 vaccination. For the CDR3, the DNA is TGTGCCAGCACCCCAGGACAGGGGGCTGGGCAGCCCCAGCATTTT. Amino acid sequence: CASTPGQGAGQPQHF.